This T cell receptor (beta chain) was recorded in a study of glioma-infiltrating T cells after dendritic cell vaccination. General study points: Patients with more pretreatment TILs had longer time to progression and survival.

The time point denotes: after dendritic cell vaccination, including at tumor progression/relapse. The primer mix had 60 V beta and 13 J beta primers. Clones were read by immunoSEQ multiplex PCR, and TCRdb kept only the in-frame ones, dropping some. The sample carries some 60,000 clones, approximately 83% recorded once. Notes on this clone: Its antigen is currently unknown.

The CDR3 sequence is 14 residues long. J gave up 4 bases and V 1 base, and 3 bases lay outside the gene matches. Germline CDR1 and CDR2: LGHNA and YSLEER. The chain carries TRBV4-3 and TRBJ1-1, with TRBD1 matching over 7 bases. Source: blood, taken after dendritic cell vaccination. This clonotype originated in a human donor with glioblastoma. The CDR3 protein is CASSQGSGGTEAFF. The CDR3, as DNA: TGCGCCAGCAGCCAAGGGTCAGGGGGCACTGAAGCTTTCTTT.